These T cell receptor beta chains were read from a single sample in a study of post-analysis software for immune sequencing data. TCRdb analysed the PCR reads with MiXCR anew, one entry per CDR3 protein. The table shows 700,000 to 800,000 distinct CDR3 sequences, with about 32% occurring only once. Material: blood. Receptors originate from a girl aged 10-17 years with multiple sclerosis. CDR3s include the opening cysteine and the closing phenylalanine or tryptophan. The D gene is left open where the match is weak. Expanded clones are given a class, and other clones once, few, many or no size at all.

>NA|TRBJ2-6|TRBV28|NA
TGTGCCAGCAGCCCTACGACTGCTGGGGCCAACGTCCTGACTTTC
CASSPTTAGANVLTF
>few|TRBJ2-5|TRBV6-5|TRBD1
TGTGCCAGCAGTTACTCCGGGACAGGGGCCGAAGAGACCCAGTACTTC
CASSYSGTGAEETQYF
>NA|TRBJ2-7|TRBV5-1|NA
TGCGCCAGCAGCGATGCCTGGGGGTCTCCCTACGAGCAGTACTTC
CASSDAWGSPYEQYF
>NA|TRBJ2-3|TRBV12-5|NA
TGTGCTAGTGGTTTCGAAAGCACAGATACGCAGTATTTT
CASGFESTDTQYF
>NA|TRBJ2-1|TRBV25-1|TRBD2
TGTGCCAGCAGTGAGTGGGAGCGGGAGACCGGCAATGAGCAGTTCTTC
CASSEWERETGNEQFF
>NA|TRBJ2-5|TRBV5-1|TRBD2
TGCGCCAGCAGCTTATCTCTAGCGGGGGGGCTGGAGACCCAGTACTTC
CASSLSLAGGLETQYF
>few|TRBJ2-1|TRBV3-1|NA
TGTGCCAGCAGCCAGGAGGGTCTGGATTCCTACAATGAGCAGTTCTTC
CASSQEGLDSYNEQFF
>NA|TRBJ2-1|TRBV6-1|NA
TGTGCCAGCAGTGAATACGGGAGCTCCTACAATGAGCAGTTCTTC
CASSEYGSSYNEQFF
>many|TRBJ1-2|TRBV7-2|TRBD1
TGTGCCAGCAGCTTAAGGAGGGGGCCAGGGTTCCTTCCCTATGGCTACACCTTC
CASSLRRGPGFLPYGYTF
>few|TRBJ2-3|TRBV21-1|NA
TGTGCCAGCAGCAAACATGGGGGACTAGCGGGGGGACCAGATGTCACAGATACGCAGTATTTT
CASSKHGGLAGGPDVTDTQYF
>NA|TRBJ2-1|TRBV7-9|NA
TGTGCCAGCAGCTCCCAGAATGAGCAGTTCTTC
CASSSQNEQFF
>NA|TRBJ2-1|TRBV5-1|TRBD1
TGCGCCAGCATGTTGGTGGCAGGGGGACGGAATGAGCAGTTCTTC
CASMLVAGGRNEQFF